The entry below gives a single T cell receptor beta chain sequence along with its context. The target antigen is unknown. The donors comprised healthy bone marrow donors. While unrecorded immune exposures were likely, the donors were nominally healthy when sampled. The data belong to a study of cytomegalovirus exposure and HLA in healthy donors. Whole-study results and caveats: The study put 150 or so TCR beta chains on its list as cytomegalovirus-associated.

The PCR had 60 Vbeta and 13 Jbeta primers. Sequenced by immunoSEQ multiplex PCR; TCRdb stores in-frame clones only, minus some. Recorded for this sample: fewer than 150,000 clones. The V gene's germline CDR1 is SGHTA and CDR2 FQGTGA. CDR3 length: 15 residues. V lost 3 bases, J lost 0 bases, and 12 bases lay in between. Sequenced sample: PBMCs. This TCR derives from a man in his forties or fifties in good health and CMV-seronegative. V usage is TRBV7-3 and J usage is TRBJ2-7, with D possibly being TRBD1 (6 bases). The DNA of the CDR3 is TGTGCCAGCAGCTTTACTCCGGACAGCTCCTACGAGCAGTACTTC. Its translation: CASSFTPDSSYEQYF.